This T cell receptor beta chain was sequenced for a study of Graves' ophthalmopathy and Graves' hyperthyroidism. RNA transcripts yielded amplified TCR beta CDR3 regions. Following a first-round RT-PCR that used HTBI primers, a second-round multiplex PCR was carried out. TCRdb redid the calling of the multiplex PCR reads with MiXCR, one entry per CDR3 protein. Among hundreds of thousands of distinct CDR3 sequences, about 40% were seen once, and the ten largest hold more than 2.5%. Germline V lookup: CDR1 GTSNPN, CDR2 SVGIG (reference sequence). Trimming stripped 0 bases from V and 2 bases from J, with 10 bases between. This CDR3 is 14 amino acids long.

Input material: peripheral blood. The source of this sequence is an adult man with Graves' ophthalmopathy. The chain is built from TRBV30 and TRBJ1-1, with no clear D. This chain's CDR3 is CAWSVFWGNTEAFF. Written as DNA, the CDR3 is TGTGCCTGGAGTGTCTTTTGGGGTAACACTGAAGCTTTCTTT.